This note documents a single TCR beta chain sequence. The antigen is undetermined. TCRbeta libraries were built with three rounds of nested PCR, modified from ARM-PCR. MiXCR, run by TCRdb on the multiplex PCR reads, gives a single entry per CDR3 protein. The sample lists 80,000 to 100,000 distinct CDR3 sequences, 75% to 85% occurring once. The template was RNA from unsorted bulk tissue. More than 3 cm separated this lung sample from the edge of the tumor. Between August and November 2014, newly diagnosed, chemotherapy-naive lung cancer patients underwent thoracic surgery in China. The sample comes from a study of tumor and adjacent non-tumor tissue in lung cancer. Study-level background: Patients were aged roughly 30 to 76, nine to eleven men and about five women, stage I to III.

General study results and limits: Normal lung showed higher cumulative top 100 clone frequency than tumor.

V dropped 9 bases and J dropped 4 bases, with 16 bases sitting between them. CDR3 length equals 13 residues. Germline V gene data show CDR1 as MGHRA and CDR2 as YSYEKL. Sequencing was carried out using distant non-tumor lung tissue. This clonotype was obtained from a man in his 60s with small cell lung cancer. The chain employs TRBV4-1 and TRBJ2-7; a possible D gene is TRBD2 (5 bases). This CDR3 reads CASSDGLDYEQYV. The CDR3 DNA is TGCGCCAGTAGCGATGGACTGGATTACGAGCAGTACGTC.